Listed here are 9 T cell receptor beta chains from one sample, sequenced in a study of tissue T cells after allogeneic stem cell transplantation. Time point specified: mouse harvest day 14 after allogeneic transplant. Each mouse received 10^7 T-cell-depleted marrow cells plus 10^6 splenic CD5+ T cells by tail vein. Sequenced by immunoSEQ multiplex PCR; TCRdb stores in-frame clones only, minus some. In the table there are a few hundred clones, about 55% of which are singletons. The source material was liver tissue. The origin of the receptors is a female BALB/c mouse given C57BL/6 T cells with graft-versus-host disease after an allogeneic hematopoietic cell transplant.

This clone was observed a handful of times. All gene names here are mouse names. The DNA ends 1 residue before the CDR3 does, and the rest of the CDR3 is filled in from the germline J gene. This rearrangement joins TRBV5 to TRBJ2-7; 10 nucleotides match TRBD1. CDR1 and CDR2 (germline): LGHNA, YNLKQL (reference sequence). The ends lost 5 bases at V and 4 bases at J; junction bases unmatched: 5. The CDR3 has 14 residues. CDR3 loop: CASSVRDRGYEQYF. Partial CDR3 DNA: TGTGCCAGCAGCGTCCGGGACAGGGGTTATGAACAGTAC.

Remarks on this clone: Here the gene names and germline are mouse. The read terminates 1 residue before the CDR3 end, so the remaining end is supplied by the germline J gene. The genes are TRBV1 and TRBJ2-7; TRBD1 agrees at 8 bases. The CDR3 has 14 amino acids. Germline V gene data show CDR1 as NSQYPW and CDR2 as LRSPGD (reference sequence). The V and J ends lost 4 bases and 2 bases, in that order; junction bases with no gene match: 4. This CDR3 is CTCSVGQGTYEQYF. CDR3 DNA, as far as it was read: TGCACCTGCAGTGTAGGACAGGGCACCTATGAACAGTAC.

This clone has a handful of counts. Gene and germline names: mouse. Read data end 1 residue before the CDR3 end; the end is taken from the germline J gene. This rearrangement joins TRBV16 to TRBJ2-7; 9 bases line up with TRBD2. J lost 4 bases, V lost 2 bases, and 3 bases had no gene match. CDR1 SGHSA and CDR2 FRNQAP come from the germline V gene. This CDR3 is built from 14 residues. CDR3 DNA (partial): TGTGCAAGCAGCTTACCCTGGGGGGGTTATGAACAGTAC. It translates to CASSLPWGGYEQY. The entire CDR3 protein reads CASSLPWGGYEQYF.

This clone has just one count. The gene names here belong to mouse. The CDR3 end lies 1 residue beyond the end of the read and is filled in from the germline J gene. The chain uses TRBV26 and TRBJ2-5; D is ambiguous. CDR3 length equals 15 residues. V was cut by 1 base and J by 0 bases, with 8 bases left in between. CDR1 KGHPV and CDR2 FQNQEV come from the germline V gene (reference sequence). CDR3: CASSLLGLNQDTQYF. The DNA read from the CDR3 is TGTGCCAGCAGTCTGTTAGGGCTTAACCAAGACACCCAGTAC.

To note about this clone: A junction end diverges from the germline sequence, so it may reflect a read error. Genes and germline are mouse. The same CDR3 also results from other DNA sequences found in this sample. CDR3 amino acids: CASSLTGAQDTQYF. The CDR3 DNA, read in part, is TGTGCCAGTAGTCTTACAGGGGCGCAAGACACCCAGTAC. The rearrangement uses TRBV26 and TRBJ2-5; 7 positions match TRBD1. The missing CDR3 end, 1 residue past where the read stops, is filled in from the germline J gene. Germline CDR1 KGHPV, CDR2 FQNQEV (reference sequence). This CDR3 region has 14 residues. Drawing the rest from reference TRBV26 and TRBJ2-5, the complete variable domain is NSKVIQTPRYLVKGQGQKAKMRCIPEKGHPVVFWYQQNKNNEFKFLINFQNQEVLQQIDMTEKRFSAECPSNSPCSLEIQSSEAGDSALYLCASSLTGAQDTQYFGPGTRLLVL.

Concerning this clone: These gene names are mouse names. The CDR3 is cut off 1 residue early in the read; its end comes from the germline J gene. The chain joins TRBV12-1 to TRBJ2-3; TRBD2 matches at 12 bases. CDR1 is SGHSN, CDR2 HYEKVE, per germline. The CDR3 spans 14 residues. The chain's CDR3 is CAAPGTGGAETLYF. The sequenced CDR3 bases are TGTGCAGCTCCCGGGACTGGGGGGGCAGAAACGCTGTAT.

This clone is labeled large. Here the gene names and germline are mouse. The read falls 1 residue short of the CDR3 end, and the missing part is taken from the germline J gene. This chain joins TRBV3 and TRBJ2-4; no definite D call. The CDR3 contains 13 residues. V was pared by 2 bases and J by 3 bases, with 6 bases between. From germline, CDR1 is SNHLY and CDR2 FYNGKV (reference sequence). The part of the CDR3 DNA that was read is TGTGCCAGCAGCTTAAAAGGACAAAACACCTTGTAC. It encodes CASSLKGQNTLY. The CDR3 reads in full as CASSLKGQNTLYF.

For this clone: Mouse germline and gene names are used. The read gets to within 1 residue of the CDR3 end, and the germline J gene fills in the rest. V and J are TRBV2 and TRBJ1-2, with 7 nucleotides matching TRBD1. From germline, CDR1 is LGHNA and CDR2 YSYQKL. This CDR3 has 15 residues. Losses at the gene ends were 1 base for V and 0 bases for J; bases not matched to a gene: 2. Incomplete CDR3 DNA: TGTGCCAGCAGCCAAGCCGGGACAGCAAACTCCGACTACACC. It encodes CASSQAGTANSDYT. The entire CDR3 protein is CASSQAGTANSDYTF.

The sample holds a few counts of this clone. The gene names given are mouse names. The CDR3 extends 1 residue past the end of the read, so its final part is completed from the germline J gene. This chain uses TRBV4 with TRBJ2-4; no firm D call. V lost 5 bases and J 0 bases, leaving 12 bases between the germline ends. CDR1 is LGHDT, CDR2 YNNKQL, per germline (reference sequence). The CDR3 sequence is 15 residues long. The covered CDR3 bases are TGTGCCAGCAGCCTCCCCCCAGCAAGTCAAAACACCTTGTAC. This gives the protein CASSLPPASQNTLY. The CDR3 in full is CASSLPPASQNTLYF.